This T cell receptor beta chain was observed in a study of blood T cells in healthy people across ages. The CDR3 length is 12 residues. The V gene's germline CDR1 is KGHSH and CDR2 LQKENI. Donor samples were obtained from healthy Caucasian individuals from Russia, aged about 6 to 95. Combining a sample-barcoded 5' primer with a J-beta primer mix, a second PCR ran for roughly 7 to 11 cycles. Each cDNA molecule received a tag from a template-switch adaptor that had 12 random nucleotides. TCRdb passed the 5' RACE reads through MiXCR, listing each CDR3 protein once. Of around 1,500,000 distinct CDR3 sequences in the sample, 28% are singletons; the top ten hold more than 6%. This clonotype was detected only once. The germline gene is not matched at one end of the junction; a read error may be the cause.

The receptor was isolated from a woman in her thirties in good health. The genes are TRBV18 and TRBJ2-1, with 7 bases that match TRBD1. Sequencing input: blood. CDR3: CANSPTGDEQFF. CDR3 nucleotide sequence: TGTGCCAACTCACCTACAGGGGATGAGCAGTTCTTC.